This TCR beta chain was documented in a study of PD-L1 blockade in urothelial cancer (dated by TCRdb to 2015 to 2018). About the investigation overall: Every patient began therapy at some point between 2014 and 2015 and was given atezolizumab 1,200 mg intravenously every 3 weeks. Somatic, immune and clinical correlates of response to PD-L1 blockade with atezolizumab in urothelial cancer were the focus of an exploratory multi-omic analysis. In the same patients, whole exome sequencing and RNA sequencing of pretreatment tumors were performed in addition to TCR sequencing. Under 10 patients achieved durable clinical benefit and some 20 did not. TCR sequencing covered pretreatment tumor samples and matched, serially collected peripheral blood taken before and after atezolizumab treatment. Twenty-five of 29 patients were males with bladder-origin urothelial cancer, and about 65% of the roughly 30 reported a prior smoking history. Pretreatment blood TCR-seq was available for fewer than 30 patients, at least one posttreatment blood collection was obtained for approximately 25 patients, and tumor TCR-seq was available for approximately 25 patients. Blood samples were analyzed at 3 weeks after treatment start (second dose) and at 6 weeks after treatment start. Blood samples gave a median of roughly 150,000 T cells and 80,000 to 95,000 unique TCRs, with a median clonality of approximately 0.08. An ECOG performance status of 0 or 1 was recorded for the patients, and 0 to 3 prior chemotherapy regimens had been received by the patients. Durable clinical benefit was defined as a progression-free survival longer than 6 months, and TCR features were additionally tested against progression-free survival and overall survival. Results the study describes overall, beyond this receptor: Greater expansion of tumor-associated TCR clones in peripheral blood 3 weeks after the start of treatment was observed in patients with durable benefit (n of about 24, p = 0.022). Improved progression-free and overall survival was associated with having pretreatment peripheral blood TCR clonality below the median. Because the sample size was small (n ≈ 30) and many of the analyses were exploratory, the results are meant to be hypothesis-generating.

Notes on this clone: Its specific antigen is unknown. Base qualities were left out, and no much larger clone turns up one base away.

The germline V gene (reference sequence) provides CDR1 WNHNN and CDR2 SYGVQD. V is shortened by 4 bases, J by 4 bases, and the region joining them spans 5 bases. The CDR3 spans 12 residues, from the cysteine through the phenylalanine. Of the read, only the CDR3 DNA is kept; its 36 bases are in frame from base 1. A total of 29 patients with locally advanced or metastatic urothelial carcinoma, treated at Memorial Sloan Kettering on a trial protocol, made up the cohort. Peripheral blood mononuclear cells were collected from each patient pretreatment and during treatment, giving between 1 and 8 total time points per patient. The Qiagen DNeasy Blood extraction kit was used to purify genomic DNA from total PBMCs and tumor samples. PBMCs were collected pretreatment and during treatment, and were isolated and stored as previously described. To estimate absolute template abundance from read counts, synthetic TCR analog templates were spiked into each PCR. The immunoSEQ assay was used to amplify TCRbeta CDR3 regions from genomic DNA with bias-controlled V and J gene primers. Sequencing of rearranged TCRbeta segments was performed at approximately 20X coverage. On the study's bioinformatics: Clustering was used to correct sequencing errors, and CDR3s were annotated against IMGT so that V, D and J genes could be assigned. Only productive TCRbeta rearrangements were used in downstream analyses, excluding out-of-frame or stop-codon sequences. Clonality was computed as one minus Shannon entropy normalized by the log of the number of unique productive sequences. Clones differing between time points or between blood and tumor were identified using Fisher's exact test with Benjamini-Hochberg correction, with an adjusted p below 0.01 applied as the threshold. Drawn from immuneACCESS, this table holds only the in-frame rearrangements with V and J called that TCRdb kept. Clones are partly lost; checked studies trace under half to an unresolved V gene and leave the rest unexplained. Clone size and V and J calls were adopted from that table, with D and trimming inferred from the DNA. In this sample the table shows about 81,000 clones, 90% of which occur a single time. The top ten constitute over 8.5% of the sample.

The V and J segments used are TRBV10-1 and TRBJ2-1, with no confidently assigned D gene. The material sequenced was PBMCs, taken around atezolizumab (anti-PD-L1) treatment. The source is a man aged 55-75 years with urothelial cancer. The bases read TGCGCCAGCAGTGCTACTTACAATGAGCAGTTCTTC. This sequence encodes CASSATYNEQFF.